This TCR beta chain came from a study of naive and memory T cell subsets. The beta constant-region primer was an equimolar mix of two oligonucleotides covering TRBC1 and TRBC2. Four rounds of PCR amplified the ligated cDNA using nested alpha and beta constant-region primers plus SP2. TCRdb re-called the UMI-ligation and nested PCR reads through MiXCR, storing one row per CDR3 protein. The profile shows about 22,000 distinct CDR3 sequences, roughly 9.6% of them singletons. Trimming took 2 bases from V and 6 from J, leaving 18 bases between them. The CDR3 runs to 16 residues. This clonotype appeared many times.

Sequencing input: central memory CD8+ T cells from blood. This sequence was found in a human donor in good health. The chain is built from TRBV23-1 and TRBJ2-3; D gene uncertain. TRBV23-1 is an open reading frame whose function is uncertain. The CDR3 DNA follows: TGCGCCAGCAGTCAAGCTTGTAGCTCGAGGCGGGATACGCAGTATTTT. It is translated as CASSQACSSRRDTQYF.